A single sample gave rise to the 6 T cell receptor beta chains below, sequenced in a study of identical twins. Using its own MiXCR run on the 5' RACE reads, TCRdb lists one record per CDR3 protein. This table has 300,000 or so distinct CDR3 sequences, less than 9.5% appearing once. The same sample was also studied in work on yellow fever vaccine responses in identical twins.

The material sequenced was CD8+ T cells sorted from blood. These TCRs come from a woman between 18 and 29 years old in good health.

This clonotype was counted ten times or more. The chain uses TRBV6-2 or TRBV6-3 and TRBJ1-1, with 8 bases identical to TRBD1. This CDR3 has 19 amino acids. After removal of 6 bases from V and 0 bases from J, the junction contained 18 bases not matched to a gene. Germline V CDR1 and CDR2: MNHEY, SVGEGT. The CDR3 DNA is TGTGCCAGCAGCCCCAGTTACGGGACAGGTGCTTACATGAACACTGAAGCTTTCTTT. Translating gives CASSPSYGTGAYMNTEAFF.

The V gene is TRBV4-1, the J gene TRBJ1-1; D unclear. CDR1 and CDR2 from the germline V gene are MGHRA and YSYEKL. Trimming took off 4 bases at V and 1 base at J, with 7 bases between the two ends. The length of the CDR3 is 13 residues. As DNA, the CDR3 is TGCGCCAGCAGCCCGCCACAGAACACTGAAGCTTTCTTT. It codes for CASSPPQNTEAFF.

This clonotype was observed a handful of times. V is TRBV27 and J is TRBJ2-2, with D possibly matching TRBD1 (5 bases). V dropped 1 base and J dropped 5 bases, with 5 bases sitting between them. Germline V gives CDR1 MNHEY, CDR2 SMNVEV (reference sequence). The CDR3 sequence is 13 residues long. The CDR3 DNA is TGTGCCAGCAGTTTATGGACAACCGGGGAGCTGTTTTTT. Translation gives CASSLWTTGELFF.

This clonotype has just a few counts. V gene TRBV20-1 combines with J gene TRBJ2-1; 13 bases are a match to TRBD2. Germline-derived CDR1 and CDR2 are DFQATT and SNEGSKA (reference sequence). J was trimmed by 7 bases and V by 6 bases; bases with no gene match: 6. This CDR3 has 14 residues. The CDR3 region is CSAGGLAGVNEQFF. CDR3 in DNA: TGCAGTGCCGGAGGACTAGCGGGAGTGAATGAGCAGTTCTTC.

The chain has TRBV5-1 and TRBJ2-7; maybe TRBD2 (6 bases). This CDR3 contains 14 residues. Trimming left V 4 bases short and J 4 bases short, with 15 bases between. Germline V gives CDR1 SGHRS, CDR2 YFSETQ. CDR3 in DNA: TGCGCCAGCAGCCCCGGGAGAGATCTATACGAGCAGTACTTC. This sequence encodes CASSPGRDLYEQYF. Combining the CDR3 with reference TRBV5-1 and TRBJ2-7 gives the whole variable domain KAGVTQTPRYLIKTRGQQVTLSCSPISGHRSVSWYQQTPGQGLQFLFEYFSETQRNKGNFPGRFSGRQFSNSRSEMNVSTLELGDSALYLCASSPGRDLYEQYFGPGTRLTVT.

Many counts were recorded for this clonotype. This chain joins TRBV12-3 or TRBV12-4 and TRBJ1-5, with no clear D. V lost 1 base, J lost 7 bases, and 5 bases lay in between. The CDR3 totals 12 residues. CDR3 nucleotide sequence: TGTGCCAGCAGTTTAGTTTCCCAGCCCCAGCATTTT. This codes for CASSLVSQPQHF.